This TCR beta chain was captured by sequencing in a study of blood T cell repertoires in COVID-19 (dated by TCRdb to between 2020 and 2021). Turning to the overall study: Samples from collaborators originated in the United States, Italy and Spain and spanned both the acute and convalescent phases of COVID-19. Where available, HLA class I and class II types were obtained from metadata supplied by the sample provider rather than from assay-based typing. A de-identified subject ID, COVID-19 status, age in years and sex were almost always included in the sample metadata. The repertoires were made available in a free public database intended to serve as a resource for research on the immune response to SARS-CoV-2. The material from the prospective study consisted of cDNA or gDNA derived from T cells, B-cell-depleted T cells, or PBMCs. Samples were obtained from the ongoing ImmuneRACE study (first 160 participants) and from 1,254 subjects provided by 6 global collaborators. Subjects who had been exposed to COVID-19, were actively infected with it, or had recovered from it provided the deeply sampled blood TCRbeta repertoires that made up the dataset. The investigation overall reported the following: The quantity of clinical and demographic metadata differed by source and by participant and was supplied without curation.

The immunoSEQ Assay, a bias-controlled multiplex PCR, was used to amplify TCRbeta CDR3 regions from genomic DNA. The authors' pipeline ran thus. Within the assay, amplification of reference gene primers was used to estimate how many nucleated cells each sample contained. To quantify the absolute abundance of each unique TCRbeta CDR3 rearrangement, sequence reads were collapsed and filtered. For each sample, productive Simpson clonality was calculated by taking the square root of Simpson's diversity index across productive rearrangements. Not all clones reach the TCRdb copy of this immuneACCESS table, which keeps in-frame sequences only. Checked studies attribute under half of the gap to unresolved V genes and leave the rest unexplained. Clonal size and the V and J genes are those of that table, whereas D and trimming came from the DNA. Present in this sample are under 350,000 clones, over 75% of which were seen just once. The top ten hold around 10% of the sample.

Note on this clone: No antigen is known for it. No much larger clone exists at a distance of one base, and base qualities are not known.

Each collaborating institution followed its own protocols to collect whole blood in K2EDTA tubes. Collaborator samples were shipped for TCRbeta analysis as frozen whole blood, isolated PBMCs, or DNA extracted from either sample type. The sequence derives from a woman aged 70-85 years with acute or convalescent COVID-19. The material sequenced was peripheral blood.

The CDR3 corresponds to CATSSPGDRGSYEQYF. The DNA sequence is as follows: TGTGCCACCAGTTCTCCAGGGGACAGGGGTTCCTACGAGCAGTACTTC. Here the chain combines TRBV24-1 and TRBJ2-7; TRBD1 lines up with 10 middle nucleotides. The CDR3 sequence holds 16 residues, the cysteine and phenylalanine included. Here the CDR3 DNA is all that survives: 48 bases in frame from base 1. Unmatched junction bases come to 8, with V trimmed by 6 bases and J by 1 base. The germline V gene provides CDR1 KGHDR and CDR2 SFDVKD.